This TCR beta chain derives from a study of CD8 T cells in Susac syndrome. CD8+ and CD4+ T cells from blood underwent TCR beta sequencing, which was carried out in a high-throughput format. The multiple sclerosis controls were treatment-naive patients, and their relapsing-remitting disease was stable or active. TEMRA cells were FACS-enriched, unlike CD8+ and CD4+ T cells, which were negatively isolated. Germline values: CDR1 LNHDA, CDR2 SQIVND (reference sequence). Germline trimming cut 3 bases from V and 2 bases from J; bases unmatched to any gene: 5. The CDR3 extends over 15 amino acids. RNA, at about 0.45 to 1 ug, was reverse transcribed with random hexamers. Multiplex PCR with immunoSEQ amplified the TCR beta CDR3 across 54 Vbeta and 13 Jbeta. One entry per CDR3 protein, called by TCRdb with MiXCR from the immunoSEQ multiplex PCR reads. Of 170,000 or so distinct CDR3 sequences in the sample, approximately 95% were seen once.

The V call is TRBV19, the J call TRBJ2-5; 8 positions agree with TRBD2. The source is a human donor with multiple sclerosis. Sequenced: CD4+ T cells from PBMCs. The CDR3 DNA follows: TGTGCCAGTAGTATGGAGCGGGAGTATCAAGAGACCCAGTACTTC. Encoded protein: CASSMEREYQETQYF.